Shown below are 29 T cell receptor beta chains from a single sample sequenced in a study of CD8 T cells in ankylosing spondylitis. TCRdb re-derived calls from the 5' RACE reads in MiXCR, one entry per CDR3 protein. In the table there are 30,000 to 40,000 distinct CDR3 sequences, 10% of which are singletons. Sample: blood, either unsorted or a sorted T cell fraction (not recorded which). The receptors come from a male donor with ankylosing spondylitis or in good health (not recorded which).

The rearrangement joins TRBV30 to TRBJ2-4, with 7 nucleotides matching TRBD2. Trimming cost V 2 bases and J 3 bases; bases outside gene matches: 13. This CDR3 region has 17 residues. Germline assignment: CDR1 GTSNPN and CDR2 SVGIG (reference sequence). CDR3 region: CAWSRWEGRDGKNIQYF. CDR3 DNA: TGTGCCTGGAGTCGGTGGGAGGGCCGGGACGGCAAAAACATTCAGTACTTC.

The chain couples TRBV28 to TRBJ2-3, with 8 bases fitting TRBD2. V shed 5 bases, J shed 5 bases, and the junction held 9 bases outside the gene matches. CDR3 size: 15 residues. CDR1 is MDHEN, CDR2 SYDVKM, per germline. The DNA for the CDR3 is TGTGCCAGCAGTCCAGGACTAGCCCCGGTAGATACGCAGTATTTT. It codes for CASSPGLAPVDTQYF. Full variable domain (rest looked up from reference TRBV28 and TRBJ2-3): DVKVTQSSRYLVKRTGEKVFLECVQDMDHENMFWYRQDPGLGLRLIYFSYDVKMKEKGDIPEGYSVSREKKERFSLILESASTNQTSMYLCASSPGLAPVDTQYFGPGTRLTVL.

This chain links TRBV12-5 with TRBJ2-1, with 10 bases matching TRBD2. Germline CDR1 and CDR2: LGHNT and FRNRAP. The CDR3 is 15 amino acids. Trimming at V came to 3 bases and at J to 5 bases, leaving 4 bases not matched to a gene. CDR3 amino acids: CASGFLAGVHNEQFF. Written as DNA, the CDR3 is TGTGCTAGTGGTTTTCTAGCGGGAGTCCACAATGAGCAGTTCTTC.

This clonotype is deemed medium-sized. This rearrangement joins TRBV4-2 to TRBJ2-3; D call uncertain. The CDR3 totals 14 residues. Germline loops: CDR1 LGHNA, CDR2 YNFKEQ. The V gene lost 0 bases and the J gene lost 1 base, with 5 bases spanning the gap. The CDR3 coding sequence is TGTGCCAGCAGCCAAGATGCGGGCACAGATACGCAGTATTTT. This gives the protein CASSQDAGTDTQYF.

This clonotype was counted ten times or more. This chain joins TRBV29-1 and TRBJ2-5; maybe TRBD2 (5 bases). The CDR3 totals 11 residues. The germline V gene has CDR1 SQVTM and CDR2 ANQGSEA. The DNA for the CDR3 is TGCAGTGGCGGGCCTAAAGAGACCCAGTACTTC. The encoded protein is CSGGPKETQYF.

This clonotype occurred many times. The J gene is TRBJ2-5, the V gene TRBV7-9; possible D gene TRBD1, 6 bases. Between the trimmed V and J ends, which lost 0 bases and 5 bases, there was a span of 10 bases. The CDR3 covers 14 residues. The germline V gene has CDR1 SEHNR and CDR2 FQNEAQ (reference sequence). Here the CDR3 DNA reads TGTGCCAGCAGCTTAGCACAGGGAGTCGAGACCCAGTACTTC. Translation: CASSLAQGVETQYF.

The chain links TRBV6-1 to TRBJ2-1, with 10 positions matching TRBD2. This CDR3 has 16 residues. In germline, CDR1 is MNHNS, CDR2 SASEGT. V gave up 6 bases and J gave up 8 bases; unmatched junction bases: 13. The CDR3 is CASRSLGSGRVDEQFF. The DNA for the CDR3 is TGTGCCAGCAGATCCCTAGGAAGCGGGAGGGTCGATGAGCAGTTCTTC.

This clonotype was observed many times. The chain has TRBV4-1 and TRBJ2-2; possible D gene TRBD2, 5 bases. Trimming removed 0 bases at V and 4 bases at J, with 6 bases between. This CDR3 is 14 amino acids long. Looked up from germline, CDR1 is MGHRA and CDR2 is YSYEKL. The CDR3 reads CASSQERVTGELFF. CDR3 DNA: TGCGCCAGCAGCCAAGAGAGGGTCACCGGGGAGCTGTTTTTT.

This clonotype was recorded many times. The rearrangement links TRBV7-9 to TRBJ2-1; 12 nucleotides align to TRBD2. The germline V gene has CDR1 SEHNR and CDR2 FQNEAQ (reference sequence). V was pared by 6 bases and J by 7 bases, with 7 bases of the junction left unmatched. The CDR3 has 15 amino acids. CDR3 nucleotide sequence: TGTGCCAGCAGTATGACTAGCGGGAGTAGGAATGAGCAGTTCTTC. Its protein is CASSMTSGSRNEQFF.

This clonotype was observed many times. The rearrangement uses TRBV18 and TRBJ2-5; perhaps TRBD1 as D (6 bases). V lost 0 bases, J lost 2 bases, and 10 bases lay in between. Looked up from germline, CDR1 is KGHSH and CDR2 is LQKENI. The CDR3 is 15 residues long. CDR3 bases: TGTGCCAGCTCACCACCGTGGCAGGGGCAAGAGACCCAGTACTTC. Its translation: CASSPPWQGQETQYF.

The gene calls are TRBV7-8 and TRBJ2-7; 8 bases agree with TRBD2. The CDR3 totals 16 residues. With 1 base clipped from V and 3 bases from J, the junction kept 8 bases outside the gene matches. Germline V gene sequence: CDR1 SGHVS, CDR2 FQNEAQ. CDR3 sequence (DNA): TGTGCCAGCAGCTTAGTTGGAGCGGGAGTCAACTACGAGCAGTACTTC. As protein: CASSLVGAGVNYEQYF.

This clonotype came up many times. This chain joins TRBV19 and TRBJ1-4, with 8 bases identical to TRBD1. Per the germline V gene, CDR1 is LNHDA and CDR2 is SQIVND (reference sequence). J lost 7 bases, V lost 6 bases, and 10 bases had no gene match. CDR3 length: 15 residues. The CDR3: CASRSPRGQTEKLFF. The CDR3 DNA sequence: TGTGCCAGTAGAAGCCCCAGGGGGCAGACTGAAAAACTGTTTTTT.

There are a few counts of this clonotype. The chain has TRBV28 and TRBJ2-5, with 8 bases matching TRBD2. This CDR3 comprises 15 residues. The V segment lost 5 bases and the J segment 5 bases; nucleotides outside the gene matches: 10. Germline V gene lookup returns CDR1 MDHEN and CDR2 SYDVKM. In DNA form, the CDR3 reads TGTGCCAGCAGTCTCTCTCCCGGGAGGGGCGAGACCCAGTACTTC. Amino acid sequence: CASSLSPGRGETQYF.

This clonotype was seen a handful of times. The V call is TRBV4-1, the J call TRBJ2-7; 11 nucleotides agree with TRBD2. Per germline, CDR1 MGHRA and CDR2 YSYEKL. This CDR3 region has 14 residues. With 5 bases clipped from V and 6 bases from J, the junction kept 6 bases outside the gene matches. The CDR3 region is CASSDVAGGGEQYF. Here the CDR3 DNA reads TGCGCCAGCAGCGATGTAGCGGGAGGGGGCGAGCAGTACTTC.

In its sample, this clonotype is medium-sized (0.01 to 0.1%). The chain has TRBV6-2 or TRBV6-3 and TRBJ2-3; D not resolved. CDR3 length: 14 residues. Trimming removed 2 bases at V and 6 bases at J, with 12 bases between. Germline CDR1 is MNHEY and CDR2 is SVGEGT. CDR3 in amino acids: CASSYGTASDTQYF. In nucleotides, the CDR3 is TGTGCCAGCAGTTACGGCACCGCCTCGGATACGCAGTATTTT.

This clonotype appeared a few times. The chain recombines TRBV7-2 with TRBJ2-4, with 10 bases lining up with TRBD1. The CDR3 is 19 residues long. CDR1 is SGHTA, CDR2 FQGNSA, per germline. V was pared by 5 bases and J by 0 bases, with 13 bases of the junction left unmatched. The CDR3 bases are TGTGCCAGCAGCCCGAGATCCGGGACAGGGGCCCTAGCCAAAAACATTCAGTACTTC. Translation gives CASSPRSGTGALAKNIQYF.

The rearrangement joins TRBV29-1 to TRBJ2-7; 10 bases line up with TRBD2. This CDR3 has 15 residues. V lost 0 bases, J lost 4 bases, and 6 bases stayed unmatched. Germline lookup yields CDR1 SQVTM and CDR2 ANQGSEA. Written as DNA, the CDR3 is TGCAGCGTTGAAGATCGTCTAGCGGGAGAGTACGAGCAGTACTTC. It yields the protein CSVEDRLAGEYEQYF.

This clonotype was seen many times. This sequence joins TRBV20-1 and TRBJ1-1; no clear D. The V end was cut by 0 bases, the J end by 0 bases, with 11 bases between. Germline assignment: CDR1 DFQATT and CDR2 SNEGSKA (reference sequence). This CDR3 contains 15 residues. CDR3 coding DNA: TGCAGTGCTAGAGAAAACCAAGCTCTGAACACTGAAGCTTTCTTT. It is translated as CSARENQALNTEAFF.

The rearrangement joins TRBV11-2 to TRBJ2-3; 10 positions match TRBD2. This CDR3 has 14 amino acids. Per germline, CDR1 SGHAT and CDR2 FQNNGV. The J segment lost 4 bases and the V segment lost 6 bases, leaving 4 bases of the junction unmatched. The CDR3: CASSPSGSPDTQYF. CDR3 DNA: TGTGCCAGCAGTCCTAGCGGGAGCCCAGATACGCAGTATTTT.

This clonotype was picked up many times. CDR3 sequence: CSAKTVEQYF. The CDR3 nucleotides read TGCAGTGCTAAGACGGTGGAGCAGTACTTC. J is TRBJ2-7 and V is TRBV20-1; D gene uncertain. Trimming took off 4 bases at V and 7 bases at J, with 8 bases between the two ends. CDR1 DFQATT and CDR2 SNEGSKA come from the germline V gene (reference sequence). The CDR3 spans 10 residues.

This clonotype was seen many times. The V gene is TRBV7-2, the J gene TRBJ2-1; D might be TRBD1 (5 bases). The CDR3 has 14 residues. Per the germline V gene, CDR1 is SGHTA and CDR2 is FQGNSA. Trimming stripped 2 bases from V and 4 bases from J, with 9 bases between. The CDR3 here is CASSLIQEYNEQFF. CDR3 nucleotides: TGTGCCAGCAGCTTAATACAGGAATACAATGAGCAGTTCTTC.

Judged by abundance, this clonotype is medium-sized (0.01 to 0.1%). The chain recombines TRBV7-2 with TRBJ2-5, with 10 positions matching TRBD1. J was trimmed by 5 bases and V by 5 bases; bases with no gene match: 8. From germline, CDR1 is SGHTA and CDR2 FQGNSA. The CDR3 covers 15 residues. The CDR3 loop reads CASSPQGQGLETQYF. The CDR3 region has the DNA TGTGCCAGCAGCCCCCAGGGACAGGGGTTGGAGACCCAGTACTTC.

Ten or more counts support this clonotype. The chain is built from TRBV28 and TRBJ2-3; tentative D call: TRBD1 (6 bases). With 8 bases removed from V and 2 bases from J, the gap between germline ends came to 17 bases. Germline V lookup: CDR1 MDHEN, CDR2 SYDVKM. This CDR3 contains 15 residues. The CDR3, as DNA: TGTGCCAGCGGTTCAACAGGGACGTACACAGATACGCAGTATTTT. It translates to CASGSTGTYTDTQYF.

This clonotype was observed many times. The chain uses TRBV2 and TRBJ2-7; perhaps TRBD2 as D (6 bases). Germline V gives CDR1 SNHLY, CDR2 FYNNEI. This CDR3 is built from 11 residues. V was clipped by 8 bases and J by 4 bases, with 9 bases between them. The CDR3 protein is CASGRGYEQYF. The CDR3 coding sequence is TGTGCCAGCGGGCGGGGTTACGAGCAGTACTTC.

The chain recombines TRBV6-5 with TRBJ2-1; 9 bases align to TRBD2. The V segment lost 1 base and the J segment 6 bases; nucleotides outside the gene matches: 4. This CDR3 has 15 residues. The germline CDR1 and CDR2 sequences are MNHEY and SVGAGI. DNA of the CDR3: TGTGCCAGCAGTTACTTCGGACTAGCGACCAATGAGCAGTTCTTC. As protein: CASSYFGLATNEQFF.

This clonotype was observed at least ten times. The chain couples TRBV24-1 to TRBJ2-5; TRBD1 matches at 9 bases. Unmatched junction bases numbered 11, after V lost 9 bases and J lost 4 bases. This CDR3 has 15 amino acids. Germline lookup yields CDR1 KGHDR and CDR2 SFDVKD. The CDR3 bases are TGTGCCACCGTAATCCCGGGACAGGGAATAGAGACCCAGTACTTC. It is translated as CATVIPGQGIETQYF.

This clonotype was seen ten or more times. The chain combines TRBV27 with TRBJ2-1, with 8 bases aligning to TRBD2. Losses at the gene ends were 4 bases for V and 0 bases for J; bases not matched to a gene: 2. In germline, CDR1 is MNHEY, CDR2 SMNVEV (reference sequence). The CDR3 sequence is 15 residues long. The CDR3 loop reads CASSSGRASYNEQFF. The CDR3 DNA is TGTGCCAGCAGTTCCGGGAGGGCCTCCTACAATGAGCAGTTCTTC.

This clonotype has ten or more counts. This sequence joins TRBV20-1 and TRBJ1-2; D is perhaps TRBD1 (6 bases). CDR1 DFQATT and CDR2 SNEGSKA come from the germline V gene (reference sequence). The V gene lost 3 bases and the J gene lost 1 base, with 24 bases spanning the gap. This CDR3 comprises 18 residues. This chain's CDR3 is CSASNLGGAETFNYGYTF. In DNA form, the CDR3 reads TGCAGTGCTAGTAATCTCGGGGGCGCCGAGACCTTTAACTATGGCTACACCTTC.

This clonotype is termed medium-sized. V usage is TRBV20-1 and J usage is TRBJ2-1; 7 bases are a match to TRBD2. This CDR3 region has 16 residues. V lost 3 bases and J lost 2; bases outside the gene matches: 10. Germline CDR1 is DFQATT and CDR2 is SNEGSKA (reference sequence). The CDR3: CSARTFRGRAYNEQFF. The CDR3 nucleotides are TGCAGTGCTAGGACTTTCCGAGGGAGGGCCTACAATGAGCAGTTCTTC.